The source of this TCR beta chain is a study of shared clonotypes between healthy human individuals. At the level of the study: There were three CD4 naive, three CD4 memory, two CD8 naive and one CD8 memory plates per donor.

As to this clone: The antigen is undetermined.

CD8 cells classed as naive were CD45RO-negative and positively selected for CCR7, excluding terminally differentiated effector memory CD45RA+ cells. Study-wide results and caveats: When compared with the clonotypes that were shared by all four sorted-subset donors, the non-shared clonotypes turned out to have lower generation probabilities.

The method was immunoSEQ multiplex PCR; TCRdb's version includes in-frame clones alone and lacks a portion of them. The data hold about 700,000 clones, with roughly nine tenths observed a single time. Trimming stripped 9 bases from V and 0 bases from J, with 9 bases between. The CDR3 runs to 12 residues. Germline V lookup: CDR1 MNHEY, CDR2 SVGAGI. The TCR sequence derives from a man younger than 45 in good health. The sample comprised naive CD8+ T cells sorted from blood. This chain links TRBV6-5 with TRBJ2-7; no clear D. The CDR3 nucleotides read TGTGCCAGTGGCCGAAACTCCTACGAGCAGTACTTC. Protein product: CASGRNSYEQYF.